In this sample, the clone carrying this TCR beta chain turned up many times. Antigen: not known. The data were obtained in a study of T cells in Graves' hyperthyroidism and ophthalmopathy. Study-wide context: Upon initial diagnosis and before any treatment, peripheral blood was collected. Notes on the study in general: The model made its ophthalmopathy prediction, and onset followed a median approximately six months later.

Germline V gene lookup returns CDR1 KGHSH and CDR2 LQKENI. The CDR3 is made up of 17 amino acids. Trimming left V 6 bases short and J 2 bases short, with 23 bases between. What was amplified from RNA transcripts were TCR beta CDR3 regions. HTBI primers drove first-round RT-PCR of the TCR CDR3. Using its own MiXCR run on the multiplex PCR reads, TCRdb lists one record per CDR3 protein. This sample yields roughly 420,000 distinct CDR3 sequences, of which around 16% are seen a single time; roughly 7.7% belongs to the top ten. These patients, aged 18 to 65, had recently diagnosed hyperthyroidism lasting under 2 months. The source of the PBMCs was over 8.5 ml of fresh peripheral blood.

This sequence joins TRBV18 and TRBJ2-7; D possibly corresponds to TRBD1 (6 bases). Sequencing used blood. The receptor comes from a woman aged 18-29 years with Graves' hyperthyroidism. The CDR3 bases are TGTGCCAGCTCCGGGTTTTTCCGACAGGCGAATACCTACGAGCAGTACTTC. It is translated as CASSGFFRQANTYEQYF. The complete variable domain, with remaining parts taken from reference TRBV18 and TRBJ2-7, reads NAGVMQNPRHLVRRRGQEARLRCSPMKGHSHVYWYRQLPEEGLKFMVYLQKENIIDESGMPKERFSAEFPKEGPSILRIQQVVRGDSAAYFCASSGFFRQANTYEQYFGPGTRLTVT.